This T cell receptor (beta chain) was retrieved from a study of shared clonotypes between healthy human individuals (dated by TCRdb to about 2020). Turning to the overall study: The cohort comprised a couple of women and a few men aged 18 to 49 years. Between about 0.85 and 9.5 billion PBMCs per donor were obtained by leukapheresis. To increase sequencing depth and limit assay-specific biases, different laboratories used diverse techniques to prepare libraries and sequence TCR repertoires. To estimate repertoire size and how much clonotype sharing occurs between individuals, the study deeply sequenced the blood TCR repertoires of five healthy adults. Per donor, three plates each were used for CD4 naive and CD4 memory, two for CD8 naive, and one for CD8 memory.

Using the deep immunoSEQ assay, TCR CDR3 regions were amplified from genomic DNA by multiplex PCR. Genomic DNA extracted from each cell subset was distributed evenly over all wells of several immunoSEQ 96-well plates, and each plate served as one replicate. For sorted subsets, approximately 190 ng of genomic DNA, equivalent to 30,000 or so T cell genomes, went into each replicate PCR. Purified libraries were measured with a Qubit 3.0 fluorometer, size-checked on a Bioanalyzer 2100, and measured again with the KAPA Library Quantification kit. Every immunoSEQ 96-well plate was sequenced on a separate single-read 150-cycle Illumina NextSeq 550 flow cell. On the authors' methods: The immunoSEQ output contained only junctional sequences without quality scores, so filtering could not match that applied to full-length reads. To assign V/J genes and CDR3, sequences were annotated using PyIR, a Python wrapper for IgBLAST v1.9, with IMGT germline references. Reads were removed for weak V/J assignments (E-value above 1e-6), missing CDR3, stop codons, out-of-frame junctions, or ambiguous translated residues. A V3J clonotype was defined by an identical inferred V gene, J gene, and CDR3 amino acid sequence. The percentage overlap between two repertoires was calculated by dividing the number of shared unique clonotypes by the size of the smaller repertoire. Repertoire richness was assessed with RTK rarefaction, the Chao1 estimator, and Recon v2.1 estimates of unobserved clonotypes. OLGA was used to compute generation probabilities for all TCRbeta clonotypes that the gDNA method yielded from a handful of donors. TCRdb holds this immuneACCESS table with in-frame rearrangements only. Some clones are missing; in checked studies, unresolved V genes explain under half, and the rest has no known cause. That table supplies the V and J calls and clone size; D and trimming were determined from the DNA. This sample gives around 700,000 clones in total; roughly 70% of them show up just once. The ten most abundant clones make up less than 2% of the sample.

The donors were healthy, HIV-negative adults with no recently reported acute infections or vaccinations. Every donor was a Caucasian adult residing in Nashville, Tennessee, USA. CD4+ T cells were enriched through magnetic negative selection, after which naive cells were positively selected on CD45RA and the remaining negative fraction served as the memory subset. After blood collection by leukapheresis, PBMCs were isolated using Ficoll-Histopaque density gradient centrifugation and then cryopreserved in the vapor phase of liquid nitrogen. Analytical flow cytometry was used to check the purity and quantity of every magnetically sorted T cell population. Each sorted fraction had its genomic DNA isolated and then quantified by UV absorbance on a Nanodrop 2000c. CDR3 length: 16 amino acids, cysteine to phenylalanine. Only the CDR3 portion is preserved as DNA: 48 bases, with reading frame beginning at the first base. The germline V gene sets CDR1 to SGHTA and CDR2 to FQGNSA. A distance of 12 bases separates the germline ends of V and J, which lose 2 bases and 1 base respectively.

General study outcomes and caveats: Sampling was restricted to blood, and TCR repertoires in tissues likely differ from the TCR repertoires found in blood. Rarefaction of sorted-subset datasets indicated incomplete sequencing despite the large sequencing depth. The small number of donors limited the genetic and exposure-history diversity represented. Across a handful of donors, approximately 4.6% of naive CD4, approximately 4% of naive CD8, under 2.5% of memory CD4, and approximately 0.4% of memory CD8 clonotypes were shared. Larger estimated clonotype richness was generally found for naive subsets than for memory subsets. Compared with non-shared clonotypes, the clonotypes found in all four sorted-subset donors had higher generation probabilities. Based on pairwise subsampling, the degree of clonotype sharing among donors was expected to be affected by sequencing depth.

Comments on this clone: Its antigen is still unknown. No base quality values were provided; no much bigger clone lies one nucleotide off.

The chain employs TRBV7-2 and TRBJ1-5; confidence is insufficient to name the D gene. The TCR sequence derives from a woman in her thirties in good health. The sample comprised memory CD4+ T cells sorted from blood. The intended sense of this specimen's cell subset or site label: CD45RA-negative fraction. The CDR3 is CASSLSLGMSNQPQHF. The nucleotide sequence reads TGTGCCAGCAGCTTATCTCTGGGGATGAGCAATCAGCCCCAGCATTTT. The CDR3, completed at both ends by the reference TRBV7-2 and TRBJ1-5 genes, gives the full variable domain GAGVSQSPSNKVTEKGKDVELRCDPISGHTALYWYRQSLGQGLEFLIYFQGNSAPDKSGLPSDRFSAERTGGSVSTLTIQRTQQEDSAVYLCASSLSLGMSNQPQHFGDGTRLSIL.